A selection of T cell receptor beta chains follows, all from one sample in a study of T cell changes during pregnancy in multiple sclerosis. Profiled with immunoSEQ multiplex PCR; TCRdb holds only in-frame clones, not every one. The profile shows about 62,000 clones, about nine tenths of them singletons. The source was peripheral blood, collected in the first trimester of pregnancy. These receptors came from a female donor with multiple sclerosis, enrolled in a pregnancy study. CDR3s include the opening cysteine and the closing phenylalanine or tryptophan. The D gene is left open where the match is weak. Not all rows give a size; the values are once, few, many and, for expanded clones, a class.

-	TRBV28	TRBJ2-5	-	CASGYWTNQETQYF	TGTGCCAGCGGCTACTGGACAAACCAAGAGACCCAGTACTTC
-	TRBV27	TRBJ2-1	-	CASSFTSGSYNEQFF	TGTGCCAGCAGTTTTACGAGCGGCAGCTACAATGAGCAGTTCTTC
-	TRBV7-2	TRBJ1-2	TRBD1	CASSLRQGANYGYTF	TGTGCCAGCAGCCTACGACAGGGGGCAAACTATGGCTACACCTTC
-	TRBV4-1	TRBJ1-5	-	CASSQDGQANQPQHF	TGCGCCAGCAGCCAAGATGGCCAGGCAAACCAGCCCCAGCATTTT
-	TRBV4-3	TRBJ1-3	-	CASSPHGGGLLGNTIYF	TGCGCCAGCAGCCCCCACGGCGGGGGGCTGTTAGGAAACACCATATATTTT
few	TRBV9	TRBJ1-1	TRBD1	CASSVGGQANTEAFF	TGTGCCAGCAGCGTAGGGGGACAGGCGAACACTGAAGCTTTCTTT
-	TRBV15	TRBJ1-1	-	CATRGANSRTDGDTEAFF	TGTGCCACCAGAGGAGCCAATTCGCGGACCGACGGGGACACTGAAGCTTTCTTT
-	TRBV5-1	TRBJ1-4	-	CASSFETGPTNEKLFF	TGCGCCAGCAGCTTCGAGACAGGCCCAACTAATGAAAAACTGTTTTTT
few	TRBV27	TRBJ2-2	-	CASSFWTDHAGELFF	TGTGCCAGCAGTTTCTGGACAGATCACGCCGGGGAGCTGTTTTTT
-	TRBV10-3	TRBJ2-5	TRBD1	CAISKGQGQETQYF	TGTGCCATCAGTAAGGGACAGGGACAAGAGACCCAGTACTTC
-	TRBV30	TRBJ1-5	TRBD1	CAWSLGQGNQPQHF	TGTGCCTGGAGCCTTGGACAGGGGAATCAGCCCCAGCATTTT
-	TRBV28	TRBJ1-1	-	CASKHTEAFF	TGTGCCAGCAAGCACACTGAAGCTTTCTTT
-	TRBV21-1	TRBJ2-5	-	CASTTQWEVSETQYF	TGTGCCAGCACCACCCAGTGGGAGGTCTCGGAGACCCAGTACTTC
-	TRBV14	TRBJ1-4	-	CASSQHRAEKLFF	TGTGCCAGCAGCCAACACAGGGCGGAAAAACTGTTTTTT
-	TRBV5-6	TRBJ1-1	-	CASSLKQGGRQNTEAFF	TGTGCCAGCAGCTTGAAACAGGGAGGGCGGCAGAACACTGAAGCTTTCTTT
-	TRBV6-1	TRBJ1-2	-	CASTGTYGYTF	TGTGCCAGCACGGGAACGTATGGCTACACCTTC
-	TRBV30	TRBJ2-3	TRBD2	CAWRTSGGARDTQYF	TGTGCCTGGAGAACTAGCGGGGGGGCAAGGGATACGCAGTATTTT
-	TRBV11-3	TRBJ2-3	TRBD2	CASSTGPSGGASDTQYF	TGTGCCAGCAGCACCGGCCCCAGCGGGGGGGCCTCAGATACGCAGTATTTT
-	TRBV6-5	TRBJ1-1	-	CASSRGGRNTEAFF	TGTGCCAGCAGTCGGGGAGGGCGGAACACTGAAGCTTTCTTT
-	TRBV5-6	TRBJ1-2	-	CASTGDNYGYTF	TGTGCCAGCACCGGGGATAACTATGGCTACACCTTC
-	TRBV12-5	TRBJ1-2	TRBD1	CASGAEGTGVPVAF	TGTGCTAGTGGTGCGGAGGGGACAGGGGTACCAGTAGCCTTC
-	TRBV7-9	TRBJ2-5	TRBD1	CASSQGTGEIQETQYF	TGTGCCAGCAGCCAAGGGACAGGGGAGATCCAAGAGACCCAGTACTTC
-	TRBV30	TRBJ1-6	-	CAWSLTLRLDSVNNSPLHF	TGTGCCTGGAGTTTAACACTTAGGCTGGACAGTGTAAATAATTCACCCCTCCACTTT
-	TRBV5-8	TRBJ2-3	TRBD2	CASSHSGTSGTGDTQYF	TGTGCCAGCAGCCACTCCGGGACTAGCGGGACTGGAGATACGCAGTATTTT
few	TRBV11-2	TRBJ1-2	-	CASSSPRLGRNYGYTF	TGTGCCAGCAGCTCCCCCCGGTTGGGCAGGAACTATGGCTACACCTTC
-	TRBV5-4	TRBJ2-7	-	CASSSSTRALGEQYF	TGTGCCAGCAGCTCCTCAACTAGGGCCTTGGGTGAGCAGTACTTC
-	TRBV6-4	TRBJ2-7	-	CASSFGQGPYEQYF	TGTGCCAGCAGTTTCGGGCAGGGCCCCTACGAGCAGTACTTC
-	TRBV6-5	TRBJ1-2	-	CASSYSSGNYGYTF	TGTGCCAGCAGTTACTCGTCCGGGAACTATGGCTACACCTTC
-	TRBV6-5	TRBJ1-5	-	CASSYSWGDSNQPQHF	TGTGCCAGCAGTTACTCATGGGGAGATAGCAATCAGCCCCAGCATTTT
-	TRBV6-5	TRBJ2-7	TRBD1	CASRADRDSHEQYF	TGTGCCAGCAGGGCAGACAGGGACAGCCACGAGCAGTACTTC
-	TRBV19	TRBJ1-2	TRBD1	CASSGQGGKDGYTF	TGTGCCAGTAGCGGACAGGGTGGGAAGGATGGCTACACCTTC
once	TRBV2	TRBJ2-7	TRBD1	CASSVEQGSSYEQYF	TGTGCCAGCAGTGTGGAACAGGGGAGCTCCTACGAGCAGTACTTC
-	TRBV5-6	TRBJ1-2	-	CASSFGGVSGNYGYTF	TGTGCCAGCAGCTTTGGAGGGGTCAGCGGTAACTATGGCTACACCTTC
-	TRBV19	TRBJ2-1	-	CASSLVLNEQFF	TGTGCCAGTAGTCTCGTTCTGAATGAGCAGTTCTTC
-	TRBV7-2	TRBJ2-5	TRBD1	CASSPRGRTQETQYF	TGTGCCAGCAGCCCCAGGGGGCGCACCCAAGAGACCCAGTACTTC
-	TRBV5-4	TRBJ2-3	-	CASSSYRQGLTDTQYF	TGTGCCAGCAGCTCCTACCGACAGGGACTCACAGATACGCAGTATTTT
-	TRBV4-2	TRBJ2-3	TRBD2	CASSYGGDRTDTQYF	TGTGCCAGCAGTTACGGGGGGGATCGCACAGATACGCAGTATTTT
-	TRBV30	TRBJ1-3	TRBD1	CAWSADRLGGRLLESGNTIYF	TGTGCCTGGAGTGCGGACAGGCTAGGAGGAAGACTGCTGGAATCTGGAAACACCATATATTTT
-	TRBV19	TRBJ2-1	TRBD2	CASSIGASGRAMENEQFF	TGTGCCAGTAGTATTGGGGCTAGCGGGAGGGCCATGGAAAATGAGCAGTTCTTC
once	TRBV7-9	TRBJ1-1	-	CASSLGSLNTEAFF	TGTGCCAGCAGCCTAGGGAGTCTGAACACTGAAGCTTTCTTT
-	TRBV25-1	TRBJ1-1	-	CATETVRNTEAFF	TGTGCCACCGAGACAGTACGAAACACTGAAGCTTTCTTT
-	TRBV6-4	TRBJ2-3	TRBD1	CASSEQGSTDTQYF	TGTGCCAGCAGTGAACAGGGGAGCACAGATACGCAGTATTTT
-	TRBV11-3	TRBJ2-1	-	CASSLDQYNEQFF	TGTGCCAGCAGCTTAGATCAATACAATGAGCAGTTCTTC
-	TRBV25-1	TRBJ1-3	TRBD1	CASSPTGSGNTIYF	TGTGCCAGCAGTCCGACAGGGTCTGGAAACACCATATATTTT
-	TRBV2	TRBJ1-2	TRBD1	CASSEGQGGPYGYTF	TGTGCCAGCAGTGAGGGACAGGGGGGTCCTTATGGCTACACCTTC
-	TRBV5-1	TRBJ2-7	-	CASRKQGGYEQYF	TGCGCCAGCAGAAAACAGGGTGGTTACGAGCAGTACTTC
-	TRBV5-8	TRBJ2-3	-	CASSRTTITDTQYF	TGTGCCAGCAGCCGGACAACGATTACAGATACGCAGTATTTT
-	TRBV18	TRBJ2-1	TRBD2	CASSPPGTSLNEQFF	TGTGCCAGCTCACCACCCGGGACTAGCCTCAATGAGCAGTTCTTC
-	TRBV6-5	TRBJ2-7	-	CASRYAGAQSYYEQYF	TGTGCCAGCAGATACGCGGGGGCGCAGAGTTACTACGAGCAGTACTTC
-	TRBV11-2	TRBJ1-2	TRBD1	CASSTGQGPYGYTF	TGTGCCAGCAGCACGGGACAGGGTCCTTATGGCTACACCTTC
few	TRBV6-5	TRBJ1-4	TRBD1	CASSYSQGAEKLFF	TGTGCCAGCAGTTACTCCCAGGGGGCAGAAAAACTGTTTTTT
-	TRBV6-1	TRBJ1-3	-	CASSEADSSGNTIYF	TGTGCCAGCAGTGAAGCTGACAGCTCTGGAAACACCATATATTTT
-	TRBV5-6	TRBJ2-5	TRBD1	CASSQGTGKETQYF	TGTGCCAGCAGCCAAGGGACAGGGAAAGAGACCCAGTACTTC